These T cell receptor beta chains were read from a single sample in a study of T cell repertoires in cytomegalovirus infection. Their antigens are not known. MiXCR was run by TCRdb on the reads, yielding one entry per CDR3 protein. The sample has approximately 730,000 distinct CDR3 sequences, about 27% seen once. Sequencing used cultured CD8+ T cells from PBMCs, obtained from culture after CMV antigen stimulation. Source of these receptors: a human donor in good health (CMV status not recorded). Some clones in this sample may be carry-over from other donors' samples. CDR3s include the opening cysteine and the closing phenylalanine or tryptophan. Fields, in order: CDR3 length, J gene, D gene, clone size, V gene, CDR3 DNA, CDR3 protein. D genes are given only for firm matches. Some rows mark clone size as missing; the rest say once, few, many or name a class of expanded clone.

cdr3_length: 11; j_call: TRBJ1-2; d_call: -; clone_size: -; v_call: TRBV19; cdr3_nt: TGTGCCAGTGAGGCGGGTAGAGTATTCACCTTC; cdr3_aa: CASEAGRVFTF
cdr3_length: 12; j_call: TRBJ2-3; d_call: -; clone_size: -; v_call: TRBV10-3; cdr3_nt: TGTGCCATCAGGGACACCACAGATACGCAGTATTTT; cdr3_aa: CAIRDTTDTQYF
cdr3_length: 13; j_call: TRBJ2-7; d_call: -; clone_size: few; v_call: TRBV7-9; cdr3_nt: TGTGCCAGCATCGGGGCTCAGACCTACGAGCAGTACTTC; cdr3_aa: CASIGAQTYEQYF
cdr3_length: 14; j_call: TRBJ1-1; d_call: -; clone_size: -; v_call: TRBV19; cdr3_nt: TGTGCCAGTAGTATCGTGAGAGGGAACACTGAAGCTTTCTTT; cdr3_aa: CASSIVRGNTEAFF
cdr3_length: 15; j_call: TRBJ2-5; d_call: TRBD2; clone_size: few; v_call: TRBV4-1; cdr3_nt: TGCGCCAGCAGCCAGACCATTGGGGGGGGGGAGACCCAGTACTTC; cdr3_aa: CASSQTIGGGETQYF
cdr3_length: 12; j_call: TRBJ1-1; d_call: TRBD1; clone_size: -; v_call: TRBV9; cdr3_nt: TGTGCCAGCAGCATCGGACAGGGGGGAGCTTTCTTT; cdr3_aa: CASSIGQGGAFF
cdr3_length: 12; j_call: TRBJ2-1; d_call: -; clone_size: -; v_call: TRBV14; cdr3_nt: TGTGCCAGCAGCCCAGGACGGCACGGGCAGTTCTTC; cdr3_aa: CASSPGRHGQFF
cdr3_length: 13; j_call: TRBJ1-1; d_call: TRBD1; clone_size: -; v_call: TRBV27; cdr3_nt: TGTGCCAGCAGCCCAGGGGGTCAGACTGAAGCTTTCTTT; cdr3_aa: CASSPGGQTEAFF
cdr3_length: 12; j_call: TRBJ2-5; d_call: -; clone_size: -; v_call: TRBV29-1; cdr3_nt: TGCAGCGTTGAAGGGAGGGAAGAGACCCAGTACTTC; cdr3_aa: CSVEGREETQYF
cdr3_length: 12; j_call: TRBJ2-3; d_call: -; clone_size: -; v_call: TRBV25-1; cdr3_nt: TGTGCCAGCAGTGCTCAAAAAGATACGCAGTATTTT; cdr3_aa: CASSAQKDTQYF
cdr3_length: 17; j_call: TRBJ1-2; d_call: -; clone_size: -; v_call: TRBV7-6; cdr3_nt: TGTGCCAGCTCTCCCATGGCAGGAGAGGTCTCTAACTATGGCTACACCTTC; cdr3_aa: CASSPMAGEVSNYGYTF
cdr3_length: 14; j_call: TRBJ1-1; d_call: TRBD1; clone_size: -; v_call: TRBV12-3/TRBV12-4; cdr3_nt: TGTGCCAGCAGTTTCTCAGGGGGTTTTACTGAAGCTTTCTTT; cdr3_aa: CASSFSGGFTEAFF
cdr3_length: 14; j_call: TRBJ2-1; d_call: -; clone_size: many; v_call: TRBV7-6; cdr3_nt: TGTGCCAGCAGCTTAGCGGGGTTGTCCGTCGAGCAGTTCTTC; cdr3_aa: CASSLAGLSVEQFF
cdr3_length: 15; j_call: TRBJ1-2; d_call: TRBD1; clone_size: -; v_call: TRBV6-5; cdr3_nt: TGTGCCAGCAGTTACGGGACAGGGGGTATTAATAGCTACACCTTC; cdr3_aa: CASSYGTGGINSYTF
cdr3_length: 17; j_call: TRBJ2-3; d_call: TRBD2; clone_size: few; v_call: TRBV7-2; cdr3_nt: TGTGCCAGCAGCTTATGGATGCGGCGGGGGGGCGTAGATACGCAGTATTTT; cdr3_aa: CASSLWMRRGGVDTQYF
cdr3_length: 13; j_call: TRBJ2-2; d_call: TRBD1; clone_size: once; v_call: TRBV29-1; cdr3_nt: TGCAGCGTCACAGGGGCGAACACCGGGGAGCTGTTTTTT; cdr3_aa: CSVTGANTGELFF
cdr3_length: 16; j_call: TRBJ2-1; d_call: TRBD2; clone_size: -; v_call: TRBV28; cdr3_nt: TGTGCCAGCAGTCCGATAGCGGGGGGGCCCTACAATGAGCAGTTCTTC; cdr3_aa: CASSPIAGGPYNEQFF
cdr3_length: 15; j_call: TRBJ2-5; d_call: TRBD2; clone_size: few; v_call: TRBV27; cdr3_nt: TGTGCCAGCAGAGTAGCGGGGGGGCTTTTGGAGACCCAGTACTTC; cdr3_aa: CASRVAGGLLETQYF
cdr3_length: 14; j_call: TRBJ2-3; d_call: -; clone_size: once; v_call: TRBV6-2/TRBV6-3; cdr3_nt: TGTGCCAGCAGACGGGGACTCTACTTAGATACGCAGTATTTT; cdr3_aa: CASRRGLYLDTQYF
cdr3_length: 13; j_call: TRBJ2-7; d_call: TRBD2; clone_size: -; v_call: TRBV15; cdr3_nt: TGTGCCACCTCTTTAGCGGGGGGGCACGAGCAGTACTTC; cdr3_aa: CATSLAGGHEQYF
cdr3_length: 17; j_call: TRBJ2-1; d_call: TRBD1; clone_size: -; v_call: TRBV27; cdr3_nt: TGTGCCAGCAGTCACCGGGACAGCGCCAATTCCTACAATGAGCAGTTCTTC; cdr3_aa: CASSHRDSANSYNEQFF
cdr3_length: 11; j_call: TRBJ2-3; d_call: -; clone_size: -; v_call: TRBV2; cdr3_nt: TGTGCCTGCCCTATGGGAGATACGCAGTATTTT; cdr3_aa: CACPMGDTQYF
cdr3_length: 17; j_call: TRBJ2-5; d_call: TRBD2; clone_size: few; v_call: TRBV7-9; cdr3_nt: TGTGCCAGCAGCTTACCGGCTAGCGGGAAAGACCAAGAGACCCAGTACTTC; cdr3_aa: CASSLPASGKDQETQYF
cdr3_length: 17; j_call: TRBJ2-3; d_call: -; clone_size: many; v_call: TRBV7-8; cdr3_nt: TGTGCCAGCAGCTTAGGTGAGGCGGCATCGTTTGTGGATACGCAGTATTTT; cdr3_aa: CASSLGEAASFVDTQYF
cdr3_length: 14; j_call: TRBJ1-5; d_call: -; clone_size: -; v_call: TRBV7-9; cdr3_nt: TGTGCCAGCAGGGTGGGACACAGCAATCAGCCCCAGCATTTT; cdr3_aa: CASRVGHSNQPQHF
cdr3_length: 13; j_call: TRBJ2-5; d_call: -; clone_size: -; v_call: TRBV27; cdr3_nt: TGTGCCAGCAGCCAGGCAGTATGGGAGACCCAGTACTTC; cdr3_aa: CASSQAVWETQYF
cdr3_length: 13; j_call: TRBJ2-7; d_call: -; clone_size: few; v_call: TRBV7-8; cdr3_nt: TGTGCCAGCAGCTCCCCCGACAGACCTGAGCAGTACTTC; cdr3_aa: CASSSPDRPEQYF
cdr3_length: 15; j_call: TRBJ1-5; d_call: -; clone_size: -; v_call: TRBV7-6; cdr3_nt: TGTGCCAGCAGCAACCTCCCAGGAGAGGGTCAGCCCCAGCATTTT; cdr3_aa: CASSNLPGEGQPQHF
cdr3_length: 14; j_call: TRBJ2-5; d_call: -; clone_size: once; v_call: TRBV20-1; cdr3_nt: TGCAGTGCTAGAGGTCCCCGACGACAAGAGACCCAGTACTTC; cdr3_aa: CSARGPRRQETQYF
cdr3_length: 15; j_call: TRBJ2-3; d_call: -; clone_size: -; v_call: TRBV7-7; cdr3_nt: TGTGCTAGCAGCCTATACCCCGCAGGGGCCGATACGCAGTATTTT; cdr3_aa: CASSLYPAGADTQYF
cdr3_length: 15; j_call: TRBJ2-5; d_call: TRBD2; clone_size: -; v_call: TRBV5-1; cdr3_nt: TGCGCCAGCAGCGAGCGCGGGGGGATCCAAGAGACCCAGTACTTC; cdr3_aa: CASSERGGIQETQYF
cdr3_length: 14; j_call: TRBJ2-2; d_call: TRBD1; clone_size: -; v_call: TRBV7-2; cdr3_nt: TGTGCCAGCAGCTTAGACAGGGGGTGCGGGGAGCTGTTTTTT; cdr3_aa: CASSLDRGCGELFF